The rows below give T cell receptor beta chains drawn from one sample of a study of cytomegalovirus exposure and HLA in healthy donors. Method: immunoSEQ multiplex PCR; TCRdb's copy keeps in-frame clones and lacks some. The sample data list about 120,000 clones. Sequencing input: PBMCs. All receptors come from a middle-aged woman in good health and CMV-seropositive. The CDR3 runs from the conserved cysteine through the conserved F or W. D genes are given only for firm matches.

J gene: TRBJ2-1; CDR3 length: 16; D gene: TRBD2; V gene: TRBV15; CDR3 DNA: TGTGCCACCAGCATCTGGACTAGCGGCTCCTACAATGAGCAGTTCTTC; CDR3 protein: CATSIWTSGSYNEQFF
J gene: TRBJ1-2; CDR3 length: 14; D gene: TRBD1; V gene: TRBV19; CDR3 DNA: TGTGCCAGTAGCCGAAAACAGGGGGGTTATGGCTACACCTTC; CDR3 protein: CASSRKQGGYGYTF
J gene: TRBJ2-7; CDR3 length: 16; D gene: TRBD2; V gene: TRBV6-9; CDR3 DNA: TGTGCCAGACCGGGACTAGCGGATTTTAAAATATACGAGCAGTACTTC; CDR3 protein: CARPGLADFKIYEQYF
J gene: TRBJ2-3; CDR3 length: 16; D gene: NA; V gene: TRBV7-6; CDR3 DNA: TGTGCCAGCAGTTTTAGGGTTTTCGGGAACACAGATACGCAGTATTTT; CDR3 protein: CASSFRVFGNTDTQYF
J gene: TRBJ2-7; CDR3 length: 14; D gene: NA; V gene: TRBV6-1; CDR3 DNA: TGTGCCAGCAGTCCTTTGGGGAGTCTCTACGAGCAGTACTTC; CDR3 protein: CASSPLGSLYEQYF
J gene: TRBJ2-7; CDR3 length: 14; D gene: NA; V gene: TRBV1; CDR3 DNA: TGCACCAGCAGCCACGGGTACGCCCACTACGAGCAGTACTTC; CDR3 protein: CTSSHGYAHYEQYF
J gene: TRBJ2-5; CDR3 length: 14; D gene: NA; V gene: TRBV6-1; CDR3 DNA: TGTGCCAGCATTGTCGGCGGGACCCAAGAGACCCAGTACTTC; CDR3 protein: CASIVGGTQETQYF
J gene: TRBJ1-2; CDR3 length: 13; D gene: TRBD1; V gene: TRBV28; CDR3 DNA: TGTGCCAGCAGTATCCGGGACAGGGGGCTTGTCACCTTC; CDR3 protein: CASSIRDRGLVTF
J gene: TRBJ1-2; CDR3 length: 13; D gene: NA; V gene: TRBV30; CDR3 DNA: TGTGCCTGGGCCCAGGGAAGAGACTATGGCTACACCTTC; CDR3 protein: CAWAQGRDYGYTF
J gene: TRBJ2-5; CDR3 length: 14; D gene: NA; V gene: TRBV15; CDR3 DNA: TGTGCCACCAGCAGGGAGAGTTCCCAAGAGACCCAGTACTTC; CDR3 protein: CATSRESSQETQYF
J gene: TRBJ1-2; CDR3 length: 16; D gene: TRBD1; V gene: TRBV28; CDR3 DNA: TGTGCCAGCAGTTTGTTAGACAGGGGGCGTAACTATGGCTACACCTTC; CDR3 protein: CASSLLDRGRNYGYTF
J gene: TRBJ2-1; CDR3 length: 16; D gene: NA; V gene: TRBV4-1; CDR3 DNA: TGCGCCAGCAGCCAAGGGGACTTGGGGATTTACAATGAGCAGTTCTTC; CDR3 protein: CASSQGDLGIYNEQFF
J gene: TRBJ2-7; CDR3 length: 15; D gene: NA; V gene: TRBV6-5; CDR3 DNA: TGTGCCAGCAGTCCCCCGGGGGGCAAAAGGTACGAGCAGTACTTC; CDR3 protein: CASSPPGGKRYEQYF
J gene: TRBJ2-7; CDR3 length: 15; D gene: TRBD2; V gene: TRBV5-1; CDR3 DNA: TGCGCCAGCAGCGCCCTAGCGGGAGATGGGTACGAGCAGTACTTC; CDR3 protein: CASSALAGDGYEQYF
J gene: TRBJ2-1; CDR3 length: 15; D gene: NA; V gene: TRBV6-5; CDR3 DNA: TGTGCCAGCAGTTACTCTAGCGGATCCTACAATGAGCAGTTCTTC; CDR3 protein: CASSYSSGSYNEQFF
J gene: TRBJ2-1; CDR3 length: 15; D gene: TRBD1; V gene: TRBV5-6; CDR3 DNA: TGTGCCAGCAGCCCAGACAGGGGGGACCTCAGTGAGCAGTTCTTC; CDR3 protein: CASSPDRGDLSEQFF
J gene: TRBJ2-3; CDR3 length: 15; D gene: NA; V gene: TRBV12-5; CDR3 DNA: TGTGCTAGTGGTTTACAGGGTACTAGCACAGATACGCAGTATTTT; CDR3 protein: CASGLQGTSTDTQYF
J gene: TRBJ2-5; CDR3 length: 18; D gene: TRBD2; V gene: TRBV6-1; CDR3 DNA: TGTGCCAGCAGTGCCTTGGGGTGGGGGGGTGGAAGAGAGGAGACCCAGTACTTC; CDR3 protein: CASSALGWGGGREETQYF
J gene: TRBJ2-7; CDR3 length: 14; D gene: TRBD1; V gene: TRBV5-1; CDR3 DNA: TGCGCCAGCAGCTTGGGGCAGGGGGTGGGCGAGCAGTACTTC; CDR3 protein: CASSLGQGVGEQYF
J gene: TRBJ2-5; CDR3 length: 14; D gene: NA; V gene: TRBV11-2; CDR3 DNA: TGTGCCAGCTCCCGGGAGTGGGATTTGAAGACCCAGTACTTC; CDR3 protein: CASSREWDLKTQYF
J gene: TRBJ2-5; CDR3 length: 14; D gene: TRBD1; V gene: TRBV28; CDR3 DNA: TGTGCCAGCTCGATAGGGGACAGCGAAGAGACCCAGTACTTC; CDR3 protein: CASSIGDSEETQYF
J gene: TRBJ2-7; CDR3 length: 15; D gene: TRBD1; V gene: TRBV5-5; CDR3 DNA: TGTGCCAGCAGCTTGTGGGGACAGGTATCGGGCGAGCAGTACTTC; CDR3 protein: CASSLWGQVSGEQYF
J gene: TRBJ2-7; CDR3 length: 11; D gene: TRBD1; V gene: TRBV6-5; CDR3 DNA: TGTGCCAGCAGCCGACAGGGAAAGCAGTACTTC; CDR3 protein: CASSRQGKQYF
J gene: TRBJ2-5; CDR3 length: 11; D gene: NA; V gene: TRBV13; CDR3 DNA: TGTGCCAGCAGCTTCCGAGAGACCCAGTACTTC; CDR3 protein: CASSFRETQYF
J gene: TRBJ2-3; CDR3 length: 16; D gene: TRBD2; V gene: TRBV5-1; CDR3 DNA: TGCGCCAGCAGCCCGGTTACTAGCGGTAGCACAGATACGCAGTATTTT; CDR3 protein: CASSPVTSGSTDTQYF
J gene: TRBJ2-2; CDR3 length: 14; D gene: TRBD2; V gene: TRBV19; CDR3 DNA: TGTGCCAGTAAAGCGGGAGAGGACACCGGGGAGCTGTTTTTT; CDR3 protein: CASKAGEDTGELFF
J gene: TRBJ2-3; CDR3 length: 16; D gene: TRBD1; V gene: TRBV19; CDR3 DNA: TGTGCCAGTAGTATAGGGACAGGGGTTAGCACAGATACGCAGTATTTT; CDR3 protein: CASSIGTGVSTDTQYF
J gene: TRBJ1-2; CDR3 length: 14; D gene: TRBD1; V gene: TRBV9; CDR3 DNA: TGTGCCAGCAGGGCGACAGGGGGCGGGTATGGCTACACCTTC; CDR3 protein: CASRATGGGYGYTF
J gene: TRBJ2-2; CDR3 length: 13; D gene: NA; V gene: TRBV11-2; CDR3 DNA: TGTGCCAGCAGCATCCAACGGAGCGGGGAGCTGTTTTTT; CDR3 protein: CASSIQRSGELFF
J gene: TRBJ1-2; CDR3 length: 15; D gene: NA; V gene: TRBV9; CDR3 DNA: TGTGCTAGCAGCGTTCGAGAGCAGGGCGTTCTTGGCTACACCTTC; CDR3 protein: CASSVREQGVLGYTF
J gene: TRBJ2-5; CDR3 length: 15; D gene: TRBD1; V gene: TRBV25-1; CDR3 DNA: TGTGCCAGCAGTGAATATAGGGGACAGGAAGAGACCCAGTACTTC; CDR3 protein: CASSEYRGQEETQYF
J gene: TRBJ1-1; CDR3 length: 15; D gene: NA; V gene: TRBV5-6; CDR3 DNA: TGTGCCAGCAGCTTTAAAGGAGAGCTGAACACTGAAGCTTTCTTT; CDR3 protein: CASSFKGELNTEAFF